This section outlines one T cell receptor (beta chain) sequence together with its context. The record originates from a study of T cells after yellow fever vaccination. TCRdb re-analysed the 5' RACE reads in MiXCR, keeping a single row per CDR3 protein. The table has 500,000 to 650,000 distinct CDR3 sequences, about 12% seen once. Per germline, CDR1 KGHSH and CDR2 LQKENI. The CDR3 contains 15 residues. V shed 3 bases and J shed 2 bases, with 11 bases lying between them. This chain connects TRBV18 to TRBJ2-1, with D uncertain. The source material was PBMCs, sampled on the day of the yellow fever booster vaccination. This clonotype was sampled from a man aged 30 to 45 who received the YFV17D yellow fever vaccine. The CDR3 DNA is TGTGCCAGCTCACCCCCAGACCAAGCCTACAATGAGCAGTTCTTC. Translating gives CASSPPDQAYNEQFF.